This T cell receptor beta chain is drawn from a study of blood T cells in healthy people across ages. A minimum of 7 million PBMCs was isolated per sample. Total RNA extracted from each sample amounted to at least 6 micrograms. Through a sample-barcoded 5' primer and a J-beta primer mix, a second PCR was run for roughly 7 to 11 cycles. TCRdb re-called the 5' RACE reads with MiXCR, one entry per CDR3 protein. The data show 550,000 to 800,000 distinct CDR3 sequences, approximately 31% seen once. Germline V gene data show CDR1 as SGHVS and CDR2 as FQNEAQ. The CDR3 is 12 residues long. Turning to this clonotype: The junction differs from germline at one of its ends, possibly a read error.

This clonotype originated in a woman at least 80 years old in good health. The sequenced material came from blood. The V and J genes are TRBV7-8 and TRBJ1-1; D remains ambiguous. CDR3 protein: CANSRMLGEAFF. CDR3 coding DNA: TGTGCCAACAGCCGGATGCTGGGGGAAGCTTTCTTT.